These 18 T cell receptor beta chains originate from one sample sequenced in a study of blood T cell repertoires in COVID-19. Data came from immunoSEQ multiplex PCR; TCRdb stores just in-frame clones and leaves some out. Of 150,000 or so clones in the sample, 85% are singletons; the top ten hold about 5.8%. The sample taken for sequencing was peripheral blood. The origin of the receptors is a woman in her forties or fifties with COVID-19, enrolled during active disease.

The CDR3 loop is CASTAGLGTDTQYF. Here the CDR3 DNA reads TGTGCCAGCACTGCGGGGTTGGGCACAGATACGCAGTATTTT. This chain links TRBV2 with TRBJ2-3, with D possibly TRBD2 on 6 matching bases. The germline gives CDR1 SNHLY, CDR2 FYNNEI. Trimming stripped 7 bases from V and 1 base from J, with 12 bases between. The CDR3 extends over 14 amino acids.

This chain connects TRBV7-2 to TRBJ1-1, with TRBD1 as a possible D gene (6 bases). This CDR3 spans 14 amino acids. The V gene lost 2 bases and the J gene lost 0 bases, with 7 bases spanning the gap. Germline CDR1 and CDR2: SGHTA and FQGNSA. The CDR3 spells CASSLTGLNTEAFF. DNA for the CDR3: TGTGCCAGCAGCTTAACAGGGTTGAACACTGAAGCTTTCTTT. Full variable domain (missing parts from reference TRBV7-2 and TRBJ1-1): GAGVSQSPSNKVTEKGKDVELRCDPISGHTALYWYRQSLGQGLEFLIYFQGNSAPDKSGLPSDRFSAERTGGSVSTLTIQRTQQEDSAVYLCASSLTGLNTEAFFGQGTRLTVV.

The chain has TRBV28 and TRBJ1-2, with TRBD1 as a possible D gene (5 bases). The CDR3 runs 15 residues. V was clipped by 6 bases and J by 8 bases, with 22 bases between them. Germline values: CDR1 MDHEN, CDR2 SYDVKM. In nucleotides, the CDR3 is TGTGCCAGCAGACAGACAGATCCATACTTAGGGGGCTACACCTTC. The encoded protein is CASRQTDPYLGGYTF.

The chain carries TRBV25-1 and TRBJ1-2, with D uncertain. Trimming shortened V by 1 base and J by 4 bases, and 13 bases separated the two germline ends. CDR1 is MGHDK, CDR2 SYGVNS, per germline. The CDR3 contains 15 residues. The CDR3 reads CASSEFTSTSYGYTF. The CDR3 bases are TGTGCCAGCAGTGAATTCACTAGCACCTCCTATGGCTACACCTTC.

This chain links TRBV7-9 with TRBJ1-4, with a weak D call TRBD1 (6 bases). The CDR3 is made up of 16 amino acids. Germline loops: CDR1 SEHNR, CDR2 FQNEAQ (reference sequence). With 5 bases removed from V and 1 base from J, the gap between germline ends came to 14 bases. DNA for the CDR3: TGTGCCAGCAGCCTCCGACAGGCTAGAACTAATGAAAAACTGTTTTTT. This encodes CASSLRQARTNEKLFF.

On this clone: One junction end does not reproduce the germline sequence, and a read error may be involved. The chain uses TRBV7-7 and TRBJ1-1, with 8 bases fitting TRBD1. Germline values: CDR1 SSHAT, CDR2 FNYEAQ (reference sequence). This CDR3 is built from 13 residues. The CDR3 protein is CASSQDRETEAFF. CDR3 nucleotide sequence: TGTGCTAGCAGCCAGGACAGGGAAACTGAAGCTTTCTTT.

The V call is TRBV2, the J call TRBJ2-7, with 7 nucleotides matching TRBD1. The V gene's germline CDR1 is SNHLY and CDR2 FYNNEI. This CDR3 has 13 residues. V lost 6 bases to trimming and J lost 2 bases; unmatched junction nucleotides: 4. CDR3 nucleotide sequence: TGTGCCAGCAGCGGACAGGCCCCCTACGAGCAGTACTTC. It codes for CASSGQAPYEQYF.

J is TRBJ2-1 and V is TRBV5-6; maybe TRBD2 (7 bases). The ends were cut back, 4 bases at V and 4 bases at J, with 15 bases in the middle. Looked up from germline, CDR1 is SGHDT and CDR2 is YYEEEE. This CDR3 has 15 amino acids. The CDR3 DNA follows: TGTGCCAGCAGCCTGGGGGGGACAACTTACAATGAGCAGTTCTTC. This encodes CASSLGGTTYNEQFF.

V is TRBV4-1 and J is TRBJ1-3; D is unresolved. Between the trimmed V and J ends, which lost 2 bases and 1 base, there was a span of 9 bases. This CDR3 contains 15 residues. CDR1 MGHRA and CDR2 YSYEKL come from the germline V gene. The CDR3 sequence is CASSQSWTSGNTIYF. For the CDR3, the DNA is TGCGCCAGCAGCCAATCGTGGACTTCTGGAAACACCATATATTTT.

The chain employs TRBV4-2 and TRBJ2-1; D may be TRBD2 (5 bases). Between the trimmed V and J ends, which lost 3 bases and 6 bases, there was a span of 15 bases. Per the germline V gene, CDR1 is LGHNA and CDR2 is YNFKEQ. This CDR3 has 15 amino acids. The CDR3 DNA follows: TGTGCCAGCAGCCAGAATAGCGATGGGGTCAATGAGCAGTTCTTC. Protein product: CASSQNSDGVNEQFF.

The count of this clone is one. V and J are TRBV27 and TRBJ2-1, with 10 bases lining up with TRBD2. V shed 7 bases and J 1 base; nucleotides not matched to a gene: 4. The CDR3 length is 15 residues. Per germline, CDR1 MNHEY and CDR2 SMNVEV (reference sequence). The CDR3, as DNA: TGTGCCAGCAAAGTAGCGGGGGGATCCTACAATGAGCAGTTCTTC. Protein: CASKVAGGSYNEQFF.

This clone was seen once. V is TRBV27 and J is TRBJ2-1, with TRBD2 matching 9 bases. The CDR3 has 14 residues. From germline, CDR1 is MNHEY and CDR2 SMNVEV (reference sequence). V shed 6 bases, J shed 3 bases, and the junction held 3 bases outside the gene matches. The CDR3 sequence is CASSLAGVYNEQFF. In DNA form, the CDR3 reads TGTGCCAGCAGCTTAGCGGGGGTCTACAATGAGCAGTTCTTC.

The chain links TRBV5-5 to TRBJ1-3, with D uncertain. V lost 7 bases and J 0 bases, leaving 14 bases between the germline ends. Germline CDR1 SGHKS, CDR2 YYEKEE (reference sequence). The CDR3 is 15 amino acids. CDR3 nucleotides: TGTGCCAGCTTGCCCGGTCTTTACTCTGGAAACACCATATATTTT. Translating gives CASLPGLYSGNTIYF.

This chain connects TRBV30 to TRBJ2-4; TRBD2 aligns across 13 bases. V lost 7 bases to trimming and J lost 8 bases; unmatched junction nucleotides: 5. CDR1 is GTSNPN, CDR2 SVGIG, per germline (reference sequence). The CDR3 is 13 amino acids. The CDR3 DNA follows: TGTGCCTCCTCCGGACTAGCGGGGGACATTCAGTACTTC. Its translation: CASSGLAGDIQYF.

The rearrangement joins TRBV13 to TRBJ1-3; 7 nucleotides match TRBD1. V shed 4 bases and J 7 bases; nucleotides not matched to a gene: 7. CDR1 is PRHDT and CDR2 is FYEKMQ in the germline V gene (reference sequence). The CDR3 loop spans 14 amino acids. CDR3 protein: CASSSATGRNTIYF. The CDR3 DNA reads as TGTGCCAGCAGCTCCGCGACAGGGAGGAACACCATATATTTT.

This chain links TRBV6-5 with TRBJ1-2; D gene unclear. The V and J ends lost 5 bases and 8 bases respectively, with 15 bases between them. The CDR3 contains 13 residues. Germline-derived CDR1 and CDR2 are MNHEY and SVGAGI. CDR3 in amino acids: CASSMSNYAGYTF. In nucleotides, the CDR3 is TGTGCCAGCAGTATGTCAAACTATGCCGGCTACACCTTC.

The chain links TRBV7-3 to TRBJ2-7; TRBD2 is a possible D gene (5 bases). Germline CDR1 and CDR2: SGHTA and FQGTGA. This CDR3 is built from 13 residues. Trimming removed 11 bases at V and 0 bases at J, with 14 bases between. The DNA of the CDR3 is TGTGCCCCGGCGGGCAGGAGCTCCTACGAGCAGTACTTC. Translation: CAPAGRSSYEQYF.

This clone was seen only once. The rearrangement uses TRBV11-1 and TRBJ2-5; 7 nucleotides line up with TRBD1. Looked up from germline, CDR1 is SGHAT and CDR2 is FQDESV (reference sequence). The V and J ends lost 4 bases and 5 bases, in that order; junction bases with no gene match: 7. The CDR3 length is 14 residues. The CDR3 coding sequence is TGTGCCAGCAGCTCAACAGGGGTAGAGGAGACCCAGTACTTC. Its translation: CASSSTGVEETQYF.